This TCR beta chain was observed in a study of metastatic and nonmetastatic thyroid tumors. Across the study: Malignant and benign thyroid patients had repertoires compared in peripheral blood and tumor or nodule tissue.

This clone appeared many times. Every patient was untreated before thyroid surgery. Original analysis: To classify distant metastasis in papillary thyroid cancer, a model was built from CDR3 differences across clinicopathological groups. TCRdb used MiXCR to call clones anew from the PCR reads. The V and J calls come from TCRdb's annotation, not from the publication. The profile shows some 20,000 clones, less than 20% of them singletons. This CDR3 contains 15 residues. The J segment lost 8 bases and the V segment lost 0 bases, leaving 7 bases of the junction unmatched. Looked up from germline, CDR1 is SGHRS and CDR2 is YFSETQ.

This chain joins TRBV5-1 and TRBJ2-1, with 8 positions matching TRBD2. The sequence derives from a female donor with papillary thyroid cancer or a benign thyroid nodule (not recorded which). Some clones in this sample may be carry-over from other donors' samples. Sequencing input: blood. Here the CDR3 reads CASSLARGVLDEQFF. CDR3 in DNA: TGCGCCAGCAGCTTGGCGCGGGGGGTCTTGGATGAGCAGTTCTTC.